The rows below give T cell receptor beta chains drawn from one sample of a study of cytomegalovirus exposure and HLA in healthy donors. Method: immunoSEQ multiplex PCR; TCRdb's copy keeps in-frame clones and lacks some. This sample has approximately 73,000 clones, with 75% found just once. The specimen was PBMCs. The receptor source for this set is a man in his 70s in good health and CMV-seronegative. Each CDR3 is given with its conserved first and last residue. A D gene is named only where the DNA matches it firmly. The size field is filled for only some rows; it gives once, few, many or a size class.

j_call d_call v_call clone_size cdr3_length cdr3_aa cdr3_nt
TRBJ2-3 TRBD2 TRBV13 - 16 CASSLVRRGIADTQYF TGTGCCAGCAGCTTAGTCCGGCGGGGGATCGCAGATACGCAGTATTTT
TRBJ2-7 TRBD1 TRBV5-1 - 16 CASSLGDRPTSYEQYF TGCGCCAGCAGCTTAGGGGACAGGCCTACCTCCTACGAGCAGTACTTC
TRBJ1-3 - TRBV10-1 - 14 CASSGGGTGNTIYF TGCGCCAGCAGTGGTGGAGGCACTGGAAACACCATATATTTT
TRBJ2-2 TRBD1 TRBV6-1 - 16 CASRESQGANTGELFF TGTGCCAGCAGAGAATCTCAGGGGGCGAACACCGGGGAGCTGTTTTTT
TRBJ2-3 TRBD2 TRBV30 - 16 CAWSVGSAGGADTQYF TGTGCCTGGAGTGTCGGCTCGGCGGGGGGCGCAGATACGCAGTATTTT
TRBJ2-1 TRBD2 TRBV7-6 - 14 CASSLPSGWGEQFF TGTGCCAGCAGCTTACCTAGCGGGTGGGGTGAGCAGTTCTTC
TRBJ1-3 - TRBV9 - 15 CASSAQGLTGNTIYF TGTGCCAGCAGCGCCCAGGGACTCACTGGAAACACCATATATTTT
TRBJ1-1 - TRBV9 - 15 CASSVVTGQNTEAFF TGTGCCAGCAGCGTAGTGACAGGACAGAACACTGAAGCTTTCTTT
TRBJ2-7 - TRBV19 - 13 CASSISLRGEQYF TGTGCCAGTAGTATTTCACTTCGGGGCGAGCAGTACTTC
TRBJ1-2 TRBD1 TRBV6-4 - 12 CASSDAGGGYTF TGTGCCAGCAGTGACGCAGGGGGAGGCTACACCTTC
TRBJ1-2 - TRBV7-8 - 15 CASSLPGGLGFGYTF TGTGCCAGCAGCCTCCCCGGGGGGCTGGGTTTTGGCTACACCTTC
TRBJ1-1 - TRBV7-8 - 13 CASSSIGLYEAFF TGTGCCAGCAGCTCCATTGGGCTATATGAAGCTTTCTTT
TRBJ1-3 - TRBV15 few 13 CATSRGSGNTIYF TGTGCCACCAGTCGGGGCTCTGGAAACACCATATATTTT
TRBJ2-5 - TRBV27 - 13 CASGTRPRRAQYF TGTGCCAGCGGCACACGCCCGCGCAGGGCCCAGTACTTC
TRBJ2-3 - TRBV19 - 12 CASSTSSDTQYF TGTGCCAGTAGTACGTCTTCAGATACGCAGTATTTT
TRBJ1-1 - TRBV7-2 few 15 CASSLVDKITSEAFF TGTGCCAGCAGCTTAGTCGACAAGATCACCTCTGAAGCTTTCTTT
TRBJ2-1 TRBD2 TRBV7-9 - 17 CSSSLWVVASGRNEQFF TGTTCCAGCAGCTTATGGGTCGTGGCTAGCGGCAGAAATGAGCAGTTCTTC
TRBJ1-6 TRBD1 TRBV2 - 15 CASSIGTQGTSPLHF TGTGCCAGCAGCATCGGGACACAGGGGACTTCACCCCTCCACTTT
TRBJ1-1 - TRBV6-5 few 16 CASSYGGQRRNTEAFF TGTGCCAGCAGTTACGGCGGGCAAAGGCGTAACACTGAAGCTTTCTTT
TRBJ1-5 - TRBV7-9 - 14 CASSPREGNQPQHF TGTGCCAGCAGCCCAAGGGAGGGGAATCAGCCCCAGCATTTT
TRBJ1-1 TRBD1 TRBV29-1 - 12 CSVGDRDTEAFF TGCAGCGTAGGCGACAGGGACACTGAAGCTTTCTTT
TRBJ2-3 - TRBV5-1 - 15 CASSLVGGSTDTQYF TGCGCCAGCAGCTTGGTAGGCGGTAGCACAGATACGCAGTATTTT
TRBJ1-2 TRBD1 TRBV19 few 14 CASSRDRQNYGYTF TGTGCCAGTAGTCGGGACAGGCAGAACTATGGCTACACCTTC
TRBJ2-2 - TRBV11-2 - 15 CASSSTGSNTGELFF TGTGCCAGCAGCTCGACAGGTTCGAACACCGGGGAGCTGTTTTTT
TRBJ1-1 - TRBV6-5 - 12 CASSYPTAEAFF TGTGCCAGCAGTTACCCGACAGCTGAAGCTTTCTTT
TRBJ1-5 TRBD1 TRBV12-5 - 16 CASAAKTGISNQPQHF TGTGCTAGTGCCGCTAAGACAGGGATTAGCAATCAGCCCCAGCATTTT
TRBJ1-6 - TRBV15 - 14 CATSRASRDSPLHF TGTGCCACCAGCAGAGCGTCGCGGGATTCACCCCTCCACTTT
TRBJ2-7 TRBD1 TRBV18 few 15 CASSPKTGGDYEQYF TGTGCCAGCTCACCCAAGACAGGGGGGGATTACGAGCAGTACTTC
TRBJ2-1 TRBD2 TRBV29-1 - 19 CSVEDPVGSTSGQLNEQFF TGCAGCGTTGAAGATCCGGTGGGCTCCACTAGCGGGCAACTCAATGAGCAGTTCTTC
TRBJ1-1 - TRBV19 once 14 CASSTNGGNTEAFF TGTGCCAGTAGCACTAACGGGGGGAACACTGAAGCTTTCTTT
TRBJ2-7 TRBD1 TRBV2 once 12 CASGTGGPEQYF TGTGCCAGCGGGACAGGGGGCCCCGAGCAGTACTTC
TRBJ2-7 - TRBV27 - 14 CATKWVARDYEQYF TGTGCCACTAAATGGGTAGCCAGGGACTACGAGCAGTACTTC
TRBJ1-4 TRBD1 TRBV7-2 few 16 CASSLGTGITNEKLFF TGTGCCAGCAGCTTAGGGACAGGGATAACTAATGAAAAACTGTTTTTT
TRBJ2-3 - TRBV7-8 - 18 CASSARATPATTTNTQYF TGTGCCAGCAGCGCCAGGGCAACCCCTGCCACTACAACGAATACGCAGTATTTT
TRBJ2-7 - TRBV18 - 14 CASSPSDYSYEQYF TGTGCCAGCTCACCATCGGACTATTCCTACGAGCAGTACTTC